Each of the 15 T cell receptor beta chains below was sequenced from the same sample in a study of blood T cell repertoires in COVID-19 (dated by TCRdb to 2018 to 2020). The library was produced with the immunoSEQ multiplex PCR assay. The clones in this table, taken by TCRdb from immuneACCESS, are in-frame only. Not every clone is retained; where verified, under half of the shortfall comes from an unresolved V gene, and the cause of the rest is unknown. In this sample the table shows 200,000 to 250,000 clones, about nine tenths of which occur a single time. The leading ten clones occupy approximately 3.1% of the sample. The sequencing input was PBMCs or T cells enriched from blood (not recorded which). The receptors originated from a woman between 45 and 65 years old in a cohort exposed to, infected with or recovered from COVID-19 (not recorded which).

This clone was counted only a few times. The CDR3 loop is CASSPSSGRENGYTF. The CDR3 nucleotides read TGTGCCAGCAGCCCGTCCTCCGGCAGGGAAAATGGCTACACCTTC. The V call is TRBV7-9, the J call TRBJ1-2; D is possibly TRBD1 (5 bases). V dropped 5 bases and J dropped 6 bases, with 19 bases sitting between them. The CDR3 sequence is 15 residues long. CDR1 SEHNR and CDR2 FQNEAQ come from the germline V gene (reference sequence).

V and J are TRBV3-1 (or the pseudogene TRBV3-2) and TRBJ2-7; D not certain. V was clipped by 0 bases and J by 3 bases, with 9 bases between them. The CDR3 totals 14 residues. Germline V CDR1 and CDR2: LGHDT, YNNKEL (reference sequence). This CDR3 reads CASSQDPSSYEQYF. For the CDR3, the DNA is TGTGCCAGCAGCCAAGACCCTTCTAGCTACGAGCAGTACTTC.

The chain joins TRBV5-4 to TRBJ2-5; 11 nucleotides line up with TRBD2. From germline, CDR1 is SGHNT and CDR2 YYREEE (reference sequence). CDR3 size: 19 residues. J was trimmed by 1 base and V by 5 bases; bases with no gene match: 16. The CDR3 sequence is CASSLAGGRGTISQETQYF. CDR3 nucleotide sequence: TGTGCCAGCAGTTTAGCGGGGGGGCGGGGGACCATTTCCCAAGAGACCCAGTACTTC.

The chain is built from TRBV4-2 and TRBJ1-4; 10 bases fit TRBD1. The CDR3 spans 19 residues. Unmatched junction bases numbered 14, after V lost 4 bases and J lost 3 bases. Germline CDR1 and CDR2: LGHNA and YNFKEQ. CDR3 DNA: TGTGCCAGCAGCCCCAACGGTCCCGGGACAGGGGACCCTAATGAAAAACTGTTTTTT. This codes for CASSPNGPGTGDPNEKLFF.

This clone was seen just once. The chain is built from TRBV6-6 and TRBJ2-7; TRBD2 matches 15 bases. This CDR3 spans 14 amino acids. Germline values: CDR1 MNHNY, CDR2 SVGAGI (reference sequence). Trimming removed 8 bases from V and 4 bases from J; junction bases left unmatched: 3. CDR3 DNA sequence: TGTGCCAGCGGAGGACTAGCGGGGGGGTACGAGCAGTACTTC. Residues: CASGGLAGGYEQYF.

The gene calls are TRBV5-4 and TRBJ2-2, with a tentative D call TRBD1 (5 bases). Trimming shortened V by 4 bases and J by 4 bases, and 14 bases separated the two germline ends. This CDR3 is 15 amino acids long. Per germline, CDR1 SGHNT and CDR2 YYREEE (reference sequence). The CDR3 DNA follows: TGTGCCAGCAGCATTCAAGGGGCTGGCACCGGGGAGCTGTTTTTT. Translation gives CASSIQGAGTGELFF.

This chain's CDR3 is CASSKDRGHADTQYF. The CDR3 region has the DNA TGTGCCAGCAGCAAGGACAGGGGGCATGCAGATACGCAGTATTTT. The chain carries TRBV5-4 and TRBJ2-3, with TRBD1 matching 11 bases. Looked up from germline, CDR1 is SGHNT and CDR2 is YYREEE (reference sequence). This CDR3 region has 15 residues. J gave up 4 bases and V 4 bases, and 5 bases lay outside the gene matches.

The chain couples TRBV9 to TRBJ2-5; D unresolved. This CDR3 region has 11 residues. Trimming shortened V by 0 bases and J by 5 bases, and 2 bases separated the two germline ends. From germline, CDR1 is SGDLS and CDR2 YYNGEE. CDR3 amino acids: CASSVAETQYF. The DNA for the CDR3 is TGTGCCAGCAGCGTAGCGGAGACCCAGTACTTC.

J is TRBJ1-1 and V is TRBV5-4; maybe TRBD1 (6 bases). The CDR3 is 15 residues long. V was trimmed by 4 bases and J by 2 bases, leaving 15 bases between them. Looked up from germline, CDR1 is SGHNT and CDR2 is YYREEE (reference sequence). DNA of the CDR3: TGTGCCAGCAGCAGACGAGGGGGGGTAAACACTGAAGCTTTCTTT. Protein: CASSRRGGVNTEAFF.

This clone was picked up a small number of times. This chain uses TRBV20-1 with TRBJ1-2; D unclear. The ends were cut back, 3 bases at V and 6 bases at J, with 17 bases in the middle. From germline, CDR1 is DFQATT and CDR2 SNEGSKA (reference sequence). CDR3 length: 14 residues. The CDR3 region is CSASLRPTRHGYTF. The CDR3 DNA follows: TGCAGTGCTAGTCTCAGGCCTACTAGACATGGCTACACCTTC.

This clone was counted between two and nine times. The genes are TRBV5-1 and TRBJ1-2, with unresolved D. CDR3 length: 15 residues. Per the germline V gene, CDR1 is SGHRS and CDR2 is YFSETQ. Deletions cut 8 bases from V and 2 bases from J, with 19 bases between. The CDR3 region is CASTDGLAPNYGYTF. The CDR3 DNA reads TGCGCCAGTACGGATGGTTTAGCTCCGAACTATGGCTACACCTTC.

The gene calls are TRBV6-5 and TRBJ2-2, with D possibly being TRBD2 (5 bases). The CDR3 covers 16 residues. Germline V lookup: CDR1 MNHEY, CDR2 SVGAGI. The V end lost 0 bases, the J end lost 0 bases, and 8 bases lay between the germline ends. For the CDR3, the DNA is TGTGCCAGCAGTTACTCGTGGACTTCGAACACCGGGGAGCTGTTTTTT. Its translation is CASSYSWTSNTGELFF.

The rearrangement joins TRBV9 to TRBJ1-2; tentatively, D is TRBD1 (5 bases). The V end was cut by 0 bases, the J end by 2 bases, with 11 bases between. The CDR3 extends over 15 amino acids. Germline CDR1 is SGDLS and CDR2 is YYNGEE. CDR3 bases: TGTGCCAGCAGCGTAGCTGGGGGGACGAACTATGGCTACACCTTC. Its protein is CASSVAGGTNYGYTF.

This clone turned up a few times. The same CDR3 can be traced to other DNA sequences in this sample. The rearrangement links TRBV6-2 or TRBV6-3 to TRBJ2-5, with TRBD2 matching 12 bases. The CDR3 is made up of 15 amino acids. Germline lookup yields CDR1 MNHEY and CDR2 SVGEGT. Trimming removed 5 bases from V and 4 bases from J; junction bases left unmatched: 5. The CDR3 nucleotides read TGTGCCAGCAGTCGGCTAGCGGGGGGGCCAGAGACCCAGTACTTC. Its protein is CASSRLAGGPETQYF.

The gene calls are TRBV28 and TRBJ2-1; TRBD2 matches 10 bases. CDR3 length equals 14 residues. Germline CDR1 MDHEN, CDR2 SYDVKM. V shed 11 bases and J 2 bases; nucleotides not matched to a gene: 6. Here the CDR3 reads CAVSSGGPYNEQFF. The CDR3 DNA reads TGTGCCGTTTCTAGCGGGGGCCCCTACAATGAGCAGTTCTTC. Full variable domain (outside the CDR3, taken from reference TRBV28 and TRBJ2-1): DVKVTQSSRYLVKRTGEKVFLECVQDMDHENMFWYRQDPGLGLRLIYFSYDVKMKEKGDIPEGYSVSREKKERFSLILESASTNQTSMYLCAVSSGGPYNEQFFGPGTRLTVL.